This entry lists 9 T cell receptor beta chains sequenced from one sample in a study of cytomegalovirus exposure and HLA in healthy donors. Use of 60 Vbeta and 13 Jbeta primers characterized the PCR. Generated by immunoSEQ multiplex PCR, the TCRdb table keeps only in-frame clones and is missing some. The sample includes some 77,000 clones, 80% of them seen just once. The sample was PBMCs. The receptors shown here come from a man aged 45 to 65 in good health and CMV-seropositive.

The chain is built from TRBV30 and TRBJ2-2, with 8 bases matching TRBD2. CDR1 GTSNPN and CDR2 SVGIG come from the germline V gene (reference sequence). V shed 8 bases, J shed 7 bases, and the junction held 6 bases outside the gene matches. CDR3 length: 12 residues. CDR3 nucleotide sequence: TGTGCCCGGGGGGGGACCTACGGGGAGCTGTTTTTT. Protein: CARGGTYGELFF.

The rearrangement uses TRBV2 and TRBJ2-5; D is ambiguous. The closer fit of TRBJ2-7 to the DNA end suggests the J call may be wrong. The CDR3 loop spans 11 amino acids. Per the germline V gene, CDR1 is SNHLY and CDR2 is FYNNEI. This CDR3 is CASSEPAEQYF. The CDR3 coding sequence is TGTGCCAGCAGTGAACCTGCCGAGCAGTACTTC.

This chain joins TRBV10-2 and TRBJ1-4; a weak D match, TRBD1 (6 bases). CDR3 length: 13 residues. Looked up from germline, CDR1 is WSHSY and CDR2 is SAAADI. Deletions cut 9 bases from V and 4 bases from J, with 12 bases between. CDR3 coding DNA: TGCGCCAGACGACAGGTTCTTAATGAAAAACTGTTTTTT. This translates into CARRQVLNEKLFF.

The chain is built from TRBV5-1 and TRBJ1-1; 11 bases match TRBD1. Trimming cost V 4 bases and J 0 bases; bases outside gene matches: 5. This CDR3 is built from 16 residues. The germline V gene has CDR1 SGHRS and CDR2 YFSETQ. The CDR3 nucleotides read TGCGCCAGCAGCCAGGGACAGGGGGACATGAACACTGAAGCTTTCTTT. Amino acid sequence: CASSQGQGDMNTEAFF.

This chain connects TRBV30 to TRBJ1-6; D is ambiguous. The V and J ends lost 2 bases and 9 bases respectively, with 14 bases between them. Looked up from germline, CDR1 is GTSNPN and CDR2 is SVGIG (reference sequence). CDR3 length equals 14 residues. CDR3 sequence reads: CAWSFSGSGSPLHF. The DNA for the CDR3 is TGTGCCTGGAGTTTTTCCGGGAGTGGTTCACCCCTCCACTTT. Full variable domain (rest looked up from reference TRBV30 and TRBJ1-6): SQTIHQWPATLVQPVGSPLSLECTVEGTSNPNLYWYRQAAGRGLQLLFYSVGIGQISSEVPQNLSASRPQDRQFILSSKKLLLSDSGFYLCAWSFSGSGSPLHFGNGTRLTVT.

Comment on this clone: Other DNA sequences within the sample encode an identical CDR3. The chain combines TRBV9 with TRBJ2-7; 7 bases align to TRBD1. Trimming removed 0 bases from V and 7 bases from J; junction bases left unmatched: 22. The V gene's germline CDR1 is SGDLS and CDR2 YYNGEE. The CDR3 loop spans 19 amino acids. The CDR3: CASSVDFDGDGTGAGEQYF. CDR3 nucleotides: TGTGCCAGCAGCGTAGATTTTGATGGTGATGGAACAGGGGCGGGTGAGCAGTACTTC.

V is TRBV10-3 and J is TRBJ2-7, with D possibly TRBD2 on 5 matching bases. The CDR3 covers 13 residues. V shed 8 bases and J shed 0 bases, with 11 bases lying between them. Germline V gene data show CDR1 as ENHRY and CDR2 as SYGVKD. CDR3 nucleotide sequence: TGTGCCATCCAGAGGGCTGGCTCCTACGAGCAGTACTTC. This sequence encodes CAIQRAGSYEQYF.

With regard to this clone: One junction end does not reproduce the germline sequence, and a read error may be involved. The rearrangement links TRBV7-9 to TRBJ1-1; the D gene is possibly TRBD1 (6 bases). Germline CDR1 is SEHNR and CDR2 is FQNEAQ (reference sequence). The CDR3 length is 12 residues. CDR3 sequence (DNA): TGTTCCAGCAGTTATACTACAGGGAAAGCTTTCTTT. It is translated as CSSSYTTGKAFF.

Comments on this clone: Other DNA sequences within the sample encode an identical CDR3. As DNA, the CDR3 is TGTGCCAGCAGCACCACAGCCCTTCCGCACTCCTACAATGAGCAGTTCTTC. Translated, it gives CASSTTALPHSYNEQFF. The chain recombines TRBV7-9 with TRBJ2-1; D gene ambiguous. Germline V CDR1 and CDR2: SEHNR, FQNEAQ (reference sequence). V dropped 5 bases and J dropped 0 bases, with 17 bases sitting between them. The CDR3 runs to 17 residues.